This TCR beta chain was recorded in a study of human T cells and chemical hapten exposure. About the research overall: 2% DPC applied to a 2 cm by 2 cm arm area sensitized donors. Once 0.01% DPC had been applied to the upper back by patch test, readings were taken at 6 days.

This clonotype was counted between two and nine times. V shed 6 bases and J shed 4 bases, with 17 bases lying between them. The CDR3 loop spans 15 amino acids. Germline assignment: CDR1 SNHLY and CDR2 FYNNEI. TCRdb processed the RACE reads anew with MiXCR; each CDR3 protein has one entry. The sample lists 380,000 or so distinct CDR3 sequences; roughly 6% were seen once. The time point here: pre-sensitization, week 0. Treatment described: therapeutic diphenylcyclopropenone sensitization with weekly scalp DPC. Blood, whole and unfractionated, served as the source for total RNA extraction. The sequence came from a woman younger than 30 with alopecia areata. Some clones in this sample may be carry-over from other donors' samples. V and J are TRBV2 and TRBJ2-3; perhaps TRBD1 as D (6 bases). The material was whole blood, obtained in connection with sensitization to the hapten diphenylcyclopropenone (DPC). The CDR3 spells CASRVYSQGPDTQYF. DNA of the CDR3: TGTGCCAGCAGGGTTTACAGTCAGGGGCCAGATACGCAGTATTTT.